One sample yielded the 19 T cell receptor beta chains listed below, sequenced in a study of PD-1 blockade in mismatch repair-deficient tumors. TCRdb keeps only in-frame clones here, not all; method: immunoSEQ multiplex PCR. The profile covers approximately 25,000 clones, with nearly 85% appearing a single time and around 21% taken by the ten largest. Sequencing was performed on peripheral blood, taken 12 weeks after starting pembrolizumab. The receptors were gathered from an adult with mismatch repair-deficient cancer.

The chain uses TRBV12-5 and TRBJ2-3; TRBD1 aligns across 9 bases. Germline CDR1 reads LGHNT; CDR2 reads FRNRAP. This CDR3 region has 17 residues. V lost 2 bases, J lost 4 bases, and 10 bases stayed unmatched. The DNA of the CDR3 is TGTGCTAGTGGTTTGCAGGCCGGGACAGGGTGGGCAGATACGCAGTATTTT. It translates to CASGLQAGTGWADTQYF.

The chain joins TRBV4-1 to TRBJ2-1, with 8 bases lining up with TRBD2. The germline V gene has CDR1 MGHRA and CDR2 YSYEKL. This CDR3 region has 18 residues. V shed 1 base and J 4 bases; nucleotides not matched to a gene: 12. Here the CDR3 reads CASSQGRETSAVYNEQFF. The CDR3 DNA sequence: TGCGCCAGCAGCCAAGGTCGCGAGACTAGCGCTGTTTACAATGAGCAGTTCTTC.

V and J are TRBV5-1 and TRBJ2-5; TRBD2 matches at 11 bases. CDR1 is SGHRS, CDR2 YFSETQ, per germline. V shed 4 bases, J shed 8 bases, and the junction held 16 bases outside the gene matches. The CDR3 spans 17 residues. This chain's CDR3 is CASSLIAGGPPWDTQYF. CDR3 coding DNA: TGCGCCAGCAGCCTAATAGCGGGAGGGCCTCCCTGGGATACCCAGTACTTC.

This clone was detected only once. This chain joins TRBV6-6 and TRBJ2-7; TRBD2 is a possible D gene (5 bases). V was cut by 0 bases and J by 6 bases, with 9 bases left in between. In germline, CDR1 is MNHNY, CDR2 SVGAGI (reference sequence). This CDR3 region has 13 residues. CDR3 in DNA: TGTGCCAGCAGTTACTCGAGTCGGGGCGAGCAGTACTTC. It encodes CASSYSSRGEQYF.

The chain couples TRBV29-1 to TRBJ1-1; no firm D call. The V gene lost 7 bases and the J gene lost 0 bases, with 12 bases spanning the gap. Germline CDR1 and CDR2: SQVTM and ANQGSEA. The CDR3 totals 13 residues. The CDR3 reads CSAKLHMNTEAFF. CDR3 nucleotide sequence: TGCAGCGCCAAGCTACATATGAACACTGAAGCTTTCTTT.

This chain uses TRBV7-9 with TRBJ2-5, with 9 bases matching TRBD1. Germline CDR1 is SEHNR and CDR2 is FQNEAQ (reference sequence). Trimming removed 6 bases from V and 2 bases from J; junction bases left unmatched: 10. This CDR3 comprises 16 residues. CDR3 in amino acids: CASSHRGPGGQETQYF. The CDR3 region has the DNA TGTGCCAGCAGTCACAGGGGGCCGGGGGGTCAAGAGACCCAGTACTTC. The entire variable domain, with the rest obtained from reference TRBV7-9 and TRBJ2-5, is as follows: DTGVSQNPRHKITKRGQNVTFRCDPISEHNRLYWYRQTLGQGPEFLTYFQNEAQLEKSRLLSDRFSAERPKGSFSTLEIQRTEQGDSAMYLCASSHRGPGGQETQYFGPGTRLLVL.

The chain combines TRBV18 with TRBJ2-1; D unresolved. The CDR3 has 12 residues. In germline, CDR1 is KGHSH, CDR2 LQKENI. V lost 3 bases to trimming and J lost 9 bases, with 9 bases between them. The CDR3 is CASSPSAGEQFF. Written as DNA, the CDR3 is TGTGCCAGCTCACCTTCGGCTGGTGAGCAGTTCTTC.

The rearrangement links TRBV4-1 to TRBJ1-1; D unresolved. V was shortened by 1 base and J by 5 bases, with 17 bases between the two germline ends. The CDR3 runs to 16 residues. In germline, CDR1 is MGHRA, CDR2 YSYEKL. The CDR3 DNA reads TGCGCCAGCAGCCAAGGGCCCGAGCTCTATCTTACTGAAGCTTTCTTT. Protein product: CASSQGPELYLTEAFF.

The V call is TRBV4-2, the J call TRBJ2-3; 10 nucleotides agree with TRBD2. V gave up 2 bases and J gave up 3 bases; unmatched junction bases: 5. The CDR3 has 16 amino acids. Germline V gene data show CDR1 as LGHNA and CDR2 as YNFKEQ. The CDR3 nucleotides are TGTGCCAGCAGCCAACAGATAGCGGGAGGAACAGATACGCAGTATTTT. Amino acids: CASSQQIAGGTDTQYF.

Only a few counts were recorded for this clone. The chain couples TRBV5-4 to TRBJ1-2; 11 bases fit TRBD1. Germline V gene sequence: CDR1 SGHNT, CDR2 YYREEE (reference sequence). The J segment lost 7 bases and the V segment lost 4 bases, leaving 3 bases of the junction unmatched. CDR3 length equals 13 residues. The CDR3 protein is CASSNGQGAGYTF. The CDR3 coding sequence is TGTGCCAGCAGCAACGGACAGGGGGCTGGCTACACCTTC.

The chain uses TRBV19 and TRBJ2-6; D remains unclear. Germline V lookup: CDR1 LNHDA, CDR2 SQIVND (reference sequence). The CDR3 has 14 amino acids. V was shortened by 7 bases and J by 0 bases, with 7 bases between the two germline ends. The CDR3 is CASMRVSGANVLTF. The DNA of the CDR3 is TGTGCCAGTATGAGAGTCTCTGGGGCCAACGTCCTGACTTTC.

The chain carries TRBV5-6 and TRBJ1-5; 12 bases align to TRBD1. V lost 3 bases, J lost 6 bases, and 4 bases stayed unmatched. Germline V gene data show CDR1 as SGHDT and CDR2 as YYEEEE. CDR3 length equals 15 residues. Here the CDR3 reads CASSSGTGGFQPQHF. The CDR3 DNA follows: TGTGCCAGCAGCTCCGGGACAGGGGGCTTTCAGCCCCAGCATTTT.

J is TRBJ2-6 and V is TRBV10-1; maybe TRBD2 (6 bases). This CDR3 has 15 amino acids. Germline CDR1 WNHNN, CDR2 SYGVQD (reference sequence). The V gene lost 7 bases and the J gene lost 0 bases, with 10 bases spanning the gap. The CDR3 nucleotides read TGCGCCAGCAAGTGGAGGGGCTCTGGGGCCAACGTCCTGACTTTC. Translating gives CASKWRGSGANVLTF.

The CDR3 DNA follows: TGTGCCAGCAGCCAAGTAACGGGAGCCCCAGATACGCAGTATTTT. Translated: CASSQVTGAPDTQYF. V gene TRBV14 combines with J gene TRBJ2-3; possible D gene TRBD2, 6 bases. This CDR3 spans 15 amino acids. Deletions cut 1 base from V and 4 bases from J, with 12 bases between. CDR1 is SGHDN and CDR2 is FVKESK in the germline V gene. Full variable domain (missing parts from reference TRBV14 and TRBJ2-3): EAGVTQFPSHSVIEKGQTVTLRCDPISGHDNLYWYRRVMGKEIKFLLHFVKESKQDESGMPNNRFLAERTGGTYSTLKVQPAELEDSGVYFCASSQVTGAPDTQYFGPGTRLTVL.

This clone was recorded a few times. The chain joins TRBV7-2 to TRBJ1-5, with D possibly matching TRBD1 (6 bases). V was clipped by 1 base and J by 1 base, with 8 bases between them. The CDR3 runs to 15 residues. Germline lookup yields CDR1 SGHTA and CDR2 FQGNSA. The CDR3, as DNA: TGTGCCAGCAGCTTAGGGGGGCTGAGCAATCAGCCCCAGCATTTT. Encoded protein: CASSLGGLSNQPQHF.

The chain is built from TRBV6-1 and TRBJ2-7; no definite D call. Germline CDR1 reads MNHNS; CDR2 reads SASEGT. CDR3 length: 13 residues. Trimming removed 5 bases from V and 3 bases from J, with 11 bases in between. This chain's CDR3 is CASSSLGHYEQYF. The CDR3 DNA sequence: TGTGCCAGCAGTTCCCTGGGCCACTACGAGCAGTACTTC.

The chain recombines TRBV11-1 with TRBJ2-7, with a possible D match to TRBD2 (6 bases). This CDR3 region has 15 residues. Germline V gene data show CDR1 as SGHAT and CDR2 as FQDESV (reference sequence). Trimming shortened V by 3 bases and J by 3 bases, and 15 bases separated the two germline ends. The DNA of the CDR3 is TGTGCCAGCAGCTTTTTCGAGGGAGGCGGCTACGAGCAGTACTTC. This sequence encodes CASSFFEGGGYEQYF.

V is TRBV5-1 and J is TRBJ1-1, with 7 bases fitting TRBD1. V was clipped by 4 bases and J by 6 bases; unmatched bases: 9. This CDR3 is 14 amino acids long. CDR1 is SGHRS and CDR2 is YFSETQ in the germline V gene. CDR3 DNA: TGCGCCAGCAGCCCTTACGGACAGGCCGCTGAAGCTTTCTTT. This gives the protein CASSPYGQAAEAFF. The variable domain in full, with the rest retrieved from reference TRBV5-1 and TRBJ1-1, is KAGVTQTPRYLIKTRGQQVTLSCSPISGHRSVSWYQQTPGQGLQFLFEYFSETQRNKGNFPGRFSGRQFSNSRSEMNVSTLELGDSALYLCASSPYGQAAEAFFGQGTRLTVV.

This chain uses TRBV5-8 with TRBJ1-1; D possibly corresponds to TRBD1 (6 bases). Germline V lookup: CDR1 SGHTS, CDR2 YDEGEE. The V end was cut by 2 bases, the J end by 9 bases, with 11 bases between. CDR3 size: 12 residues. The DNA of the CDR3 is TGTGCCAGCAGCTTTGGGGGGCGAAAAGCTTTCTTT. Its translation: CASSFGGRKAFF.